This TCR beta chain was obtained from a study of shared clonotypes between healthy human individuals. CDR1 and CDR2 from the germline V gene are SGHRS and YFSETQ. V lost 4 bases, J lost 0 bases, and 8 bases lay in between. This CDR3 has 15 amino acids. The protocol was immunoSEQ multiplex PCR, while the TCRdb copy is restricted to in-frame clones and leaves out a portion. The repertoire holds some 470,000 clones, with over 65% as singletons. The gene calls are TRBV5-1 and TRBJ2-6, with D unresolved. The receptor was derived from a woman aged 40 to 55 in good health. Some clones in this sample may be carry-over from other donors' samples. The sequenced material came from PBMCs. The CDR3 reads CASSPSYSGANVLTF. CDR3 bases: TGCGCCAGCAGCCCATCATACTCTGGGGCCAACGTCCTGACTTTC. Drawing the rest from reference TRBV5-1 and TRBJ2-6, the complete variable domain is KAGVTQTPRYLIKTRGQQVTLSCSPISGHRSVSWYQQTPGQGLQFLFEYFSETQRNKGNFPGRFSGRQFSNSRSEMNVSTLELGDSALYLCASSPSYSGANVLTFGAGSRLTVL.